A single T cell receptor beta chain is shown here with its context. Its specificity is unknown. A junction boundary mismatches the germline segment, possibly from a read error. Germline DNA was also extracted, and blood RNA was taken from unsorted whole blood. HBV chronically infected the treatment-naive patients. The CDR3 is 14 residues long. Germline V gene data show CDR1 as SGHNT and CDR2 as YENEEA. The data originate from a study of tumor-infiltrating lymphocytes in primary liver carcinoma. For the study at large: Surgical resection served as treatment for the primary liver carcinoma of these patients.

Broader study findings: A significantly higher top-250-clone fraction was found in tumors than in blood (p = 0.039).

Total RNA amounting to about 520 ng was the source from which TCR beta cDNA was made with a constant-region primer. Slightly modified ARM-PCR served as the procedure for the TCR beta libraries. These libraries came from three rounds of nested multiplex PCR. Both of the initial two PCR rounds ran for approximately 11 cycles and employed TRBV1-TRBV30 forward primers alongside a C-beta reverse primer. Each CDR3 protein is one row after TCRdb ran MiXCR on the multiplex PCR reads. Here the sample spans 200,000 or so distinct CDR3 sequences, almost 65% being singletons. This TCR derives from a woman in her fifties or sixties with primary liver carcinoma and hepatitis B virus infection. The J gene is TRBJ1-5, the V gene TRBV11-3, with D maybe TRBD1 (6 bases). The sample was peripheral blood. The CDR3 loop is CASRKDRSNQSQHF. The CDR3 DNA follows: TGTGCTAGCAGGAAAGACAGGAGCAATCAGTCCCAGCATTTT.